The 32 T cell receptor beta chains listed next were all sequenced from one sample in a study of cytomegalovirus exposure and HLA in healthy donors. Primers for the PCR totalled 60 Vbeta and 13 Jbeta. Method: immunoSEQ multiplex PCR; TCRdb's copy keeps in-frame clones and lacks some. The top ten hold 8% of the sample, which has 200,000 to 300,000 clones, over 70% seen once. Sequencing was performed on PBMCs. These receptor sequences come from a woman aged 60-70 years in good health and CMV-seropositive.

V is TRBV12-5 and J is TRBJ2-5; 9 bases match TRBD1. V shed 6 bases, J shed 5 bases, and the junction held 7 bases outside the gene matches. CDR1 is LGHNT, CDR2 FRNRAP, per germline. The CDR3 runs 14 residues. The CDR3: CASGPGQGVETQYF. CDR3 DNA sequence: TGTGCTAGTGGCCCGGGACAGGGTGTCGAGACCCAGTACTTC.

The CDR3 is CAWSATSGRAQYF. CDR3 in DNA: TGTGCCTGGAGTGCGACTAGCGGGAGGGCCCAGTACTTC. The V and J genes are TRBV30 and TRBJ2-4; 14 positions match TRBD2. The V and J ends lost 1 base and 13 bases, in that order; junction bases with no gene match: 3. The CDR3 loop spans 13 amino acids. Looked up from germline, CDR1 is GTSNPN and CDR2 is SVGIG (reference sequence).

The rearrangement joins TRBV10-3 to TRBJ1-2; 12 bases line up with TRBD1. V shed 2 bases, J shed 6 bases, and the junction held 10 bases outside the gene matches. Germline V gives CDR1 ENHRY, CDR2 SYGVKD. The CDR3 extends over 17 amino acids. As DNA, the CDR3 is TGTGCCATCAGTGAGCGAGCGTCGGGACAGGGGGCGAATGGCTACACCTTC. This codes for CAISERASGQGANGYTF.

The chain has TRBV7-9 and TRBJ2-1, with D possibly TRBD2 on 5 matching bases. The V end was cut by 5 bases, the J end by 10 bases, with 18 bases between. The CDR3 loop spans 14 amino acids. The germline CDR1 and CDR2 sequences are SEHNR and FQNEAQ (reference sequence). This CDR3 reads CASSPLSGVVEQFF. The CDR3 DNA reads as TGTGCCAGCAGCCCCCTCAGCGGCGTTGTAGAGCAGTTCTTC.

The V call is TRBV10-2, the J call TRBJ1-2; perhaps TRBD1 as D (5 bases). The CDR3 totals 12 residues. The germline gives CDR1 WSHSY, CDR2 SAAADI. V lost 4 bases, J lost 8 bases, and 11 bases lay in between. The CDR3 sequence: CASSVETEGYTF. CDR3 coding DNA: TGCGCCAGCAGTGTGGAGACAGAGGGCTACACCTTC.

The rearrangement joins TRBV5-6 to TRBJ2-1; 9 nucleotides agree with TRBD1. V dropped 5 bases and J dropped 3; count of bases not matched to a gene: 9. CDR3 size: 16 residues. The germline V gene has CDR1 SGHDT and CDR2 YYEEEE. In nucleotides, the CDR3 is TGTGCCAGCAGTCCGGACAGGGGAACGTTCTACAATGAGCAGTTCTTC. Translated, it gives CASSPDRGTFYNEQFF.

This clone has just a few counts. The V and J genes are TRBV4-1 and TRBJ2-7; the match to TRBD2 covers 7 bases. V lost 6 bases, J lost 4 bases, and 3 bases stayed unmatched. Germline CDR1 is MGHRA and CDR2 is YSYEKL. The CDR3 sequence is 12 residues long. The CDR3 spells CASRASGYEQYF. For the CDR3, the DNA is TGCGCCAGCAGGGCTAGCGGTTACGAGCAGTACTTC.

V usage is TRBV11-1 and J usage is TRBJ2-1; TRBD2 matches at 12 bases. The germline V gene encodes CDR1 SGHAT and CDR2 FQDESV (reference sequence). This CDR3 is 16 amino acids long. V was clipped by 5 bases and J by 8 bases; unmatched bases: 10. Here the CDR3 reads CASSLIGTSGLDEQFF. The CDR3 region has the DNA TGTGCCAGCAGCCTGATAGGGACTAGCGGGTTAGATGAGCAGTTCTTC.

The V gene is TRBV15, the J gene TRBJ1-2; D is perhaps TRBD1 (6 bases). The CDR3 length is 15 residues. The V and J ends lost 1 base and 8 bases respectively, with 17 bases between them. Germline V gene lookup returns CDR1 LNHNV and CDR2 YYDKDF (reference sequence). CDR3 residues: CATSRATGPVSGYTF. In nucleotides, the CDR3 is TGTGCCACCAGCAGAGCTACAGGGCCTGTATCGGGCTACACCTTC.

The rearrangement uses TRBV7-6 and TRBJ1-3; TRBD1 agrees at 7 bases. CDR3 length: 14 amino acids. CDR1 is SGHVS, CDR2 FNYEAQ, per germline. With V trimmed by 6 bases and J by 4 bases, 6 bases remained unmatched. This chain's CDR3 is CASRPLQGGNTIYF. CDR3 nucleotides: TGTGCCAGCAGACCACTACAGGGGGGAAACACCATATATTTT.

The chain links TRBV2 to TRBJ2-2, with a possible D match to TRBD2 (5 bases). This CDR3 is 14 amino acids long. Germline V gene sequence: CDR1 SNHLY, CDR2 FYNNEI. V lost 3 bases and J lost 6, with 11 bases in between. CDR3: CASSELGVPGELFF. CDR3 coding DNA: TGTGCCAGCAGTGAGTTGGGAGTCCCCGGGGAGCTGTTTTTT.

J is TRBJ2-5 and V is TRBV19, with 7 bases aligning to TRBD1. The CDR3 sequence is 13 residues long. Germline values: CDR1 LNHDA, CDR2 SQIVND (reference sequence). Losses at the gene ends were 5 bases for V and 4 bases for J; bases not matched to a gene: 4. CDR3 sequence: CASSLGQAETQYF. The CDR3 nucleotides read TGTGCCAGTAGTCTCGGACAGGCAGAGACCCAGTACTTC.

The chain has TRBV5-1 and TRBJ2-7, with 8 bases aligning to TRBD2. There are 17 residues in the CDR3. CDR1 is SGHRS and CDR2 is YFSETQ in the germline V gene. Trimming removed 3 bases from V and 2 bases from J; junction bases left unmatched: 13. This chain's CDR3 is CASSSGFSGTLTYEQYF. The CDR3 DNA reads TGCGCCAGCAGCTCCGGATTTAGCGGGACCCTTACCTACGAGCAGTACTTC.

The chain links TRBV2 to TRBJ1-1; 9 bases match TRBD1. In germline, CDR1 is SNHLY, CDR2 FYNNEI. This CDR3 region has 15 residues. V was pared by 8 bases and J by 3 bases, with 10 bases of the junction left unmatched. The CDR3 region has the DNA TGTGCCAGCCCTACCGGGACAGGGAGGGACACTGAAGCTTTCTTT. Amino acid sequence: CASPTGTGRDTEAFF.

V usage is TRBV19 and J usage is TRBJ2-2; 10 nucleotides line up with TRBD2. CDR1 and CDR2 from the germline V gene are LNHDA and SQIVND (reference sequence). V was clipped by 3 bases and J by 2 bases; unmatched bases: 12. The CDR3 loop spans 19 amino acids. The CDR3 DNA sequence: TGTGCCAGTAGTATCTTCCTAGCGGGAGACTACTTAAACACCGGGGAGCTGTTTTTT. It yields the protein CASSIFLAGDYLNTGELFF.

The CDR3 DNA reads as TGTGCCAGCAGTGAATCCTTCGCGGGTAAGACCCAGTACTTC. The encoded protein is CASSESFAGKTQYF. V and J are TRBV6-1 and TRBJ2-5, with D perhaps TRBD2 (5 bases). CDR3 length equals 14 residues. V gave up 2 bases and J gave up 6 bases, with 13 bases separating them. Germline CDR1 reads MNHNS; CDR2 reads SASEGT.

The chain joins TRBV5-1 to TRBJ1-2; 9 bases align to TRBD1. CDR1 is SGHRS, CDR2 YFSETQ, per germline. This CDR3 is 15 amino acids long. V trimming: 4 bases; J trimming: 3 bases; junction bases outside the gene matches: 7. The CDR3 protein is CASSPSTGGHYGYTF. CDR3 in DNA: TGCGCCAGCAGCCCCTCCACAGGGGGCCACTATGGCTACACCTTC.

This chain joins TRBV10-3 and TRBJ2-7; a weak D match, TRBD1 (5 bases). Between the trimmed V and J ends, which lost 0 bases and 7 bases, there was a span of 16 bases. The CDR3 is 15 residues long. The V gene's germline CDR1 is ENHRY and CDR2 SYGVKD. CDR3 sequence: CAISESTILGREQYF. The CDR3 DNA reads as TGTGCCATCAGTGAGTCGACAATTTTGGGGCGGGAGCAGTACTTC.

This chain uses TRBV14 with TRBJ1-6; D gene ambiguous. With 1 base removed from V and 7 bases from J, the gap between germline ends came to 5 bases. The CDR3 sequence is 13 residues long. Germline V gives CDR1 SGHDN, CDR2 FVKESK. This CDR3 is CASSQARNSPLHF. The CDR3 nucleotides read TGTGCCAGCAGCCAAGCCAGGAATTCACCCCTCCACTTT.

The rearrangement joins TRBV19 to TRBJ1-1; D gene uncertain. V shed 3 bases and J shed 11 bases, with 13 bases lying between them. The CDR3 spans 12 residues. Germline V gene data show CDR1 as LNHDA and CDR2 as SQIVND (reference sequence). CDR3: CASSMFEGTAFF. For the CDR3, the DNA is TGTGCCAGTAGTATGTTTGAGGGAACGGCTTTCTTT.

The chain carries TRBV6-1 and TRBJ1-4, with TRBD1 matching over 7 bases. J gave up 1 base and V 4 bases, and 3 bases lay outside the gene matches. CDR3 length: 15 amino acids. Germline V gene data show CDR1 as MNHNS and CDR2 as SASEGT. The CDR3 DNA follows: TGTGCCAGCAGTGGACGACAGGGAACTAATGAAAAACTGTTTTTT. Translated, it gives CASSGRQGTNEKLFF.

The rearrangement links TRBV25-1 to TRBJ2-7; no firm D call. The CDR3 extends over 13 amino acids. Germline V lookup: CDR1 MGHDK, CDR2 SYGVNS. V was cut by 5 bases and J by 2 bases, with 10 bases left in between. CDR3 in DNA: TGTGCCAGCAGTCACACCTCCACCTACGAGCAGTACTTC. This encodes CASSHTSTYEQYF.

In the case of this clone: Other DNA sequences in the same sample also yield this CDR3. CDR3 sequence reads: CSVGLAGVYEQYF. The CDR3 bases are TGCAGCGTTGGTCTAGCGGGCGTCTACGAGCAGTACTTC. V and J are TRBV29-1 and TRBJ2-7; 8 bases are a match to TRBD2. Germline V lookup: CDR1 SQVTM, CDR2 ANQGSEA. V was pared by 4 bases and J by 3 bases, with 5 bases of the junction left unmatched. The length of the CDR3 is 13 residues.

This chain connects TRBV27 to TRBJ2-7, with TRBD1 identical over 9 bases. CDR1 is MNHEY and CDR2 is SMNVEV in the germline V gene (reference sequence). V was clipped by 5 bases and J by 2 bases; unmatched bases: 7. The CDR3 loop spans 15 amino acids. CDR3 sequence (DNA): TGTGCCAGCAGTCCCTGGGGACAGGGTCCCTACGAGCAGTACTTC. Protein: CASSPWGQGPYEQYF.

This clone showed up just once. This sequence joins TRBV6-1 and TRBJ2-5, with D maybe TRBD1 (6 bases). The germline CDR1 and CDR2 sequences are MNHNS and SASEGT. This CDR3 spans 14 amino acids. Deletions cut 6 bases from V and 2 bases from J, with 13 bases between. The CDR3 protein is CASRPTGSQETQYF. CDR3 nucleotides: TGTGCCAGCAGACCTACAGGGTCACAAGAGACCCAGTACTTC.

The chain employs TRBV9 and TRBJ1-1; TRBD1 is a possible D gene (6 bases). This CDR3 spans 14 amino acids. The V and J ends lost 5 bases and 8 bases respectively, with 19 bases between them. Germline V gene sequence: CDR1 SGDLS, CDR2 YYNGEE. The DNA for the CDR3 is TGTGCCAGCAGTTCTATCACAGGGTTTGGAGAAGCTTTCTTT. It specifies CASSSITGFGEAFF.

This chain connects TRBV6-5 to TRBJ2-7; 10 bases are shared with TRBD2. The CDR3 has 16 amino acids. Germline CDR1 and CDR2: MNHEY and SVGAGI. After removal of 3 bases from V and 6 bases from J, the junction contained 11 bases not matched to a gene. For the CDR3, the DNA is TGTGCCAGCAGTTATGATCCTAGCGGGAGCAAGGGCGAGCAGTACTTC. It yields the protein CASSYDPSGSKGEQYF.

The CDR3 nucleotides are TGTGCCAGCAGGGAGGGGACGGCGGGCGACGAGCAGTACTTC. This gives the protein CASREGTAGDEQYF. This chain uses TRBV28 with TRBJ2-7; D perhaps matches TRBD2 (6 bases). CDR1 MDHEN and CDR2 SYDVKM come from the germline V gene. This CDR3 is 14 amino acids long. V was clipped by 6 bases and J by 5 bases, with 17 bases between them.

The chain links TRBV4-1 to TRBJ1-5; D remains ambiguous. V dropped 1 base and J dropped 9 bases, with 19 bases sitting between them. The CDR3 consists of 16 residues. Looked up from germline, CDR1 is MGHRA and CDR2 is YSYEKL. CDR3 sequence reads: CASSQGLTIGGGPQHF. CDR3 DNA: TGCGCCAGCAGCCAAGGGTTGACCATTGGAGGCGGGCCCCAGCATTTT.

The CDR3: CASRPGQGPYEQYF. DNA of the CDR3: TGTGCCAGCCGTCCGGGACAGGGTCCCTACGAGCAGTACTTC. The chain carries TRBV6-5 and TRBJ2-7; 9 nucleotides line up with TRBD1. Germline V CDR1 and CDR2: MNHEY, SVGAGI. Trimming cost V 8 bases and J 2 bases; bases outside gene matches: 7. The CDR3 is 14 amino acids.

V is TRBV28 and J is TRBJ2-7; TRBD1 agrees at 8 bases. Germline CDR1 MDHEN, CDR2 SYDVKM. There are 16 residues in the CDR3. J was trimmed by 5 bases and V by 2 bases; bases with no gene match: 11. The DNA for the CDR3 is TGTGCCAGCAGTTTACCAGGACAGGGACGGATGAACGAGCAGTACTTC. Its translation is CASSLPGQGRMNEQYF.

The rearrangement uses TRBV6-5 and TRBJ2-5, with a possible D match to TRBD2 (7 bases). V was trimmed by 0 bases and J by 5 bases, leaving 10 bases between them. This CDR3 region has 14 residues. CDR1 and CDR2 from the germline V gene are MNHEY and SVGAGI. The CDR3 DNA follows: TGTGCCAGCAGTTACTCAGGGGGGGATGAGACCCAGTACTTC. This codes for CASSYSGGDETQYF.